The clone carrying this T cell receptor beta chain was seen more than once but under ten times. Produced via immunoSEQ multiplex PCR; TCRdb's table is partial and in-frame only. The table shows 15,000 to 20,000 clones, with about 80% occurring only once. This record belongs to a study of ipilimumab plus nivolumab after autologous stem cell transplantation. Patients got ipilimumab 1 mg/kg beginning 14 to 28 days post-transplant. Dosing: nivolumab 3 mg/kg IV, weeks 1, 4, 7, 10, then every two weeks to week 26. Here the sequenced sample was PBMCs, taken in a trial of ipilimumab plus nivolumab as post-transplant consolidation. The receptor was derived from a male donor with diffuse large B-cell lymphoma.

CDR3: CATSRGGVAEQYF. The DNA for the CDR3 is TGTGCCACCAGCAGAGGAGGGGTAGCCGAGCAGTACTTC. The gene calls are TRBV15 and TRBJ2-7; D tentatively fits TRBD1 or TRBD2 (5 bases each). In germline, CDR1 is LNHNV, CDR2 YYDKDF (reference sequence). V was trimmed by 1 base and J by 6 bases, leaving 10 bases between them. The CDR3 runs to 13 residues. The whole variable domain, remainder taken from reference TRBV15 and TRBJ2-7, is DAMVIQNPRYQVTQFGKPVTLSCSQTLNHNVMYWYQQKSSQAPKLLFHYYDKDFNNEADTPDNFQSRRPNTSFCFLDIRSPGLGDTAMYLCATSRGGVAEQYFGPGTRLTVT.